This T cell receptor beta chain was found in a study of cytomegalovirus exposure and HLA in healthy donors. Study observations and caveats: The study carried out a later analysis of TCR beta sequences. It associated around 17,000 of them with specific HLA alleles at a false discovery rate of 0.05. In vitro data verified a few CMV-associated chains as specific for CMV antigens.

Trimming removed 2 bases from V and 1 base from J, with 10 bases in between. Germline V gene lookup returns CDR1 MNHNS and CDR2 SASEGT. This CDR3 has 15 amino acids. The donors (healthy individuals) were bone marrow donors. Researchers ran the PCR with 60 Vbeta and 13 Jbeta primers. Sequenced by immunoSEQ multiplex PCR; TCRdb stores in-frame clones only, minus some. This table holds about 95,000 clones, over 70% found once. Notes on this clone: Its antigen is still unknown.

Source material: PBMCs. This clonotype was obtained from a woman aged 40-49 years in good health and CMV-seronegative. This sequence joins TRBV6-1 and TRBJ2-3; D perhaps matches TRBD2 (5 bases). For the CDR3, the DNA is TGTGCCAGCAGTGAACCCCTACTAGGCACAGATACGCAGTATTTT. Translating gives CASSEPLLGTDTQYF.